These 26 T cell receptor beta chains were sequenced from one sample in a study of OX40 agonist ivuxolimab in advanced cancers. Sequencing was performed with immunoSEQ multiplex PCR; in TCRdb, only in-frame clones are kept and a portion is missing. Of 55,000 to 60,000 clones in the sample, over 90% were seen once. The sequenced sample was CD4+ or CD8+ T cells sorted from blood, obtained in a trial of the OX40 agonist ivuxolimab. The receptors derive from an adult with an advanced solid tumor such as melanoma, head and neck, liver or kidney cancer.

This chain uses TRBV28 with TRBJ2-2, with D possibly being TRBD2 (6 bases). Per the germline V gene, CDR1 is MDHEN and CDR2 is SYDVKM. The length of the CDR3 is 16 residues. Trimming stripped 4 bases from V and 4 bases from J, with 16 bases between. CDR3 residues: CASSWEERAVTGELFF. As DNA, the CDR3 is TGTGCCAGCAGTTGGGAGGAGCGGGCGGTCACCGGGGAGCTGTTTTTT.

The chain joins TRBV11-3 to TRBJ2-1; 14 bases map to TRBD2. The V and J ends lost 5 bases and 5 bases, in that order; junction bases with no gene match: 5. This CDR3 contains 16 residues. The V gene's germline CDR1 is SGHNT and CDR2 YENEEA. CDR3 sequence reads: CASSLRTSGRNNEQFF. The CDR3 DNA sequence: TGTGCCAGCAGCCTCAGGACTAGCGGGAGGAACAATGAGCAGTTCTTC.

Only a few counts were recorded for this clone. The chain recombines TRBV9 with TRBJ1-5; TRBD1 is a possible D gene (5 bases). This CDR3 has 14 residues. Germline V gene lookup returns CDR1 SGDLS and CDR2 YYNGEE. The V gene lost 4 bases and the J gene lost 0 bases, with 8 bases spanning the gap. The CDR3 sequence: CASSIDSSNQPQHF. The CDR3, as DNA: TGTGCCAGCAGCATAGACAGTAGCAATCAGCCCCAGCATTTT. The full variable domain, with the rest looked up from reference TRBV9 and TRBJ1-5, is DSGVTQTPKHLITATGQRVTLRCSPRSGDLSVYWYQQSLDQGLQFLIQYYNGEERAKGNILERFSAQQFPDLHSELNLSSLELGDSALYFCASSIDSSNQPQHFGDGTRLSIL.

CDR3 sequence: CASSEVKGLAGLRGAYNEQFF. The DNA for the CDR3 is TGTGCCAGCAGTGAAGTAAAAGGACTAGCGGGACTTAGAGGCGCCTACAATGAGCAGTTCTTC. The chain recombines TRBV6-1 with TRBJ2-1, with 12 bases identical to TRBD2. CDR3 length: 21 amino acids. From germline, CDR1 is MNHNS and CDR2 SASEGT. With 1 base clipped from V and 2 bases from J, the junction kept 15 bases outside the gene matches.

The V gene is TRBV10-3, the J gene TRBJ2-1; D call uncertain. This CDR3 spans 14 amino acids. The germline gives CDR1 ENHRY, CDR2 SYGVKD. V dropped 4 bases and J dropped 0 bases, with 7 bases sitting between them. CDR3 nucleotide sequence: TGTGCCATCAGTGCGGAAAGCTCCTACAATGAGCAGTTCTTC. This codes for CAISAESSYNEQFF.

This chain uses TRBV11-2 with TRBJ2-7; TRBD2 agrees at 8 bases. Germline V gene sequence: CDR1 SGHAT, CDR2 FQNNGV. This CDR3 spans 14 amino acids. V was clipped by 3 bases and J by 5 bases; unmatched bases: 6. The CDR3: CASSFRAGVDEQYF. CDR3 sequence (DNA): TGTGCCAGCAGCTTCCGAGCGGGAGTGGACGAGCAGTACTTC.

This clone was seen only once. Germline is not matched at one junction end, which may reflect a read error. The gene calls are TRBV19 and TRBJ2-7; no clear D. Germline V gene data show CDR1 as LNHDA and CDR2 as SQIVND (reference sequence). This CDR3 is built from 13 residues. The CDR3 DNA reads as TGTACCAGTAGTATCGGTCCAGCCTACGAGCAGTACTTC. Its translation: CTSSIGPAYEQYF.

This sequence joins TRBV19 and TRBJ1-5, with D tentatively TRBD1 (5 bases). Germline V gene sequence: CDR1 LNHDA, CDR2 SQIVND (reference sequence). The CDR3 covers 15 residues. With 4 bases removed from V and 0 bases from J, the gap between germline ends came to 10 bases. The CDR3 spells CASSTSDSSNQPQHF. DNA of the CDR3: TGTGCCAGTAGTACCTCCGACAGTAGCAATCAGCCCCAGCATTTT. Full variable domain (outside the CDR3, taken from reference TRBV19 and TRBJ1-5): DGGITQSPKYLFRKEGQNVTLSCEQNLNHDAMYWYRQDPGQGLRLIYYSQIVNDFQKGDIAEGYSVSREKKESFPLTVTSAQKNPTAFYLCASSTSDSSNQPQHFGDGTRLSIL.

The chain is built from TRBV19 and TRBJ2-3, with 9 nucleotides matching TRBD2. This CDR3 is 15 amino acids long. V lost 8 bases and J lost 4; bases outside the gene matches: 10. CDR1 is LNHDA and CDR2 is SQIVND in the germline V gene (reference sequence). CDR3 in amino acids: CASSGTSRRADTQYF. CDR3 nucleotide sequence: TGTGCCAGTTCCGGGACTAGCCGGAGGGCAGATACGCAGTATTTT. Based on the CDR3 plus reference TRBV19 and TRBJ2-3, the full variable domain is DGGITQSPKYLFRKEGQNVTLSCEQNLNHDAMYWYRQDPGQGLRLIYYSQIVNDFQKGDIAEGYSVSREKKESFPLTVTSAQKNPTAFYLCASSGTSRRADTQYFGPGTRLTVL.

The gene calls are TRBV13 and TRBJ2-7, with TRBD2 as a possible D gene (5 bases). CDR1 PRHDT and CDR2 FYEKMQ come from the germline V gene (reference sequence). CDR3 length: 15 residues. Trimming pared 5 bases from V and 5 bases from J, leaving 19 bases between. CDR3 amino acids: CASSQTGSFWDEQYF. The DNA for the CDR3 is TGTGCCAGCAGCCAAACGGGGAGTTTTTGGGACGAGCAGTACTTC.

This sequence joins TRBV4-1 and TRBJ2-7; possible D gene TRBD2, 5 bases. V lost 0 bases and J 2 bases, leaving 5 bases between the germline ends. CDR1 is MGHRA and CDR2 is YSYEKL in the germline V gene. The CDR3 extends over 13 amino acids. In DNA, the CDR3 is TGCGCCAGCAGCCAAGAGGAGGCCTACGAGCAGTACTTC. Amino acid sequence: CASSQEEAYEQYF.

The chain carries TRBV4-1 and TRBJ2-1, with 8 bases matching TRBD2. Germline CDR1 MGHRA, CDR2 YSYEKL. The CDR3 length is 16 residues. With V trimmed by 3 bases and J by 8 bases, 12 bases remained unmatched. CDR3 loop: CASSQDTGLVEDEQFF. CDR3 bases: TGCGCCAGCAGCCAGGACACGGGACTAGTTGAGGATGAGCAGTTCTTC.

V is TRBV5-4 and J is TRBJ1-2, with 8 bases lining up with TRBD1. Germline V gene sequence: CDR1 SGHNT, CDR2 YYREEE (reference sequence). The CDR3 extends over 14 amino acids. V trimming: 1 base; J trimming: 4 bases; junction bases outside the gene matches: 3. CDR3 sequence: CASSLNRGVYGYTF. The CDR3 region has the DNA TGTGCCAGCAGCTTGAACAGGGGGGTCTATGGCTACACCTTC.

The V gene is TRBV4-1, the J gene TRBJ2-7; 9 bases agree with TRBD1. The V gene end was trimmed by 1 base and the J gene end by 5 bases; junction bases not matched to a gene: 6. The CDR3 runs to 15 residues. Germline values: CDR1 MGHRA, CDR2 YSYEKL. CDR3 region: CASSQGDRVGNEQYF. The CDR3 nucleotides read TGCGCCAGCAGCCAAGGGGACAGGGTTGGCAACGAGCAGTACTTC.

The chain's CDR3 is CASSVASIQNEQFF. CDR3 in DNA: TGTGCCAGCAGCGTAGCGAGTATCCAGAATGAGCAGTTCTTC. This chain joins TRBV9 and TRBJ2-1, with unresolved D. V gave up 0 bases and J gave up 7 bases, with 11 bases separating them. Germline loops: CDR1 SGDLS, CDR2 YYNGEE. The CDR3 totals 14 residues.

CDR3 coding DNA: TGCGCCAGCAGCCCGGACTACCCGGGGACCGGGGAGCTGTTTTTT. Translation gives CASSPDYPGTGELFF. V is TRBV4-3 and J is TRBJ2-2; D possibly corresponds to TRBD2 (6 bases). Germline CDR1 LGHNA, CDR2 YSLEER. V was trimmed by 4 bases and J by 5 bases, leaving 14 bases between them. CDR3 size: 15 residues.

This chain links TRBV29-1 with TRBJ2-4; 7 bases line up with TRBD1. This CDR3 comprises 14 residues. CDR1 SQVTM and CDR2 ANQGSEA come from the germline V gene. V trimming: 5 bases; J trimming: 0 bases; junction bases outside the gene matches: 4. The CDR3 region has the DNA TGCAGCGTTCTAGGGGGCTTAGCCAAAAACATTCAGTACTTC. This encodes CSVLGGLAKNIQYF.

The genes are TRBV19 and TRBJ1-1; weak D call: TRBD1 (6 bases). The germline V and J ends were trimmed by 7 bases and 4 bases, with 13 bases remaining between them. CDR1 is LNHDA and CDR2 is SQIVND in the germline V gene (reference sequence). The CDR3 is made up of 13 amino acids. The DNA of the CDR3 is TGTGCCAGTACCATCACAGGGCCCACTGAAGCTTTCTTT. It encodes CASTITGPTEAFF. Looking up the rest from reference TRBV19 and TRBJ1-1 gives the full variable domain: DGGITQSPKYLFRKEGQNVTLSCEQNLNHDAMYWYRQDPGQGLRLIYYSQIVNDFQKGDIAEGYSVSREKKESFPLTVTSAQKNPTAFYLCASTITGPTEAFFGQGTRLTVV.

This chain's CDR3 is CASNPYLGQEPQHF. Written as DNA, the CDR3 is TGTGCCAGTAACCCCTATTTAGGACAGGAGCCCCAGCATTTT. This rearrangement joins TRBV19 to TRBJ1-5, with TRBD1 matching 7 bases. The junction had 11 bases not matched to a gene; V was cut back by 7 bases and J by 8 bases. The CDR3 consists of 14 residues. Looked up from germline, CDR1 is LNHDA and CDR2 is SQIVND (reference sequence).

This clone showed up just a few times. V usage is TRBV7-9 and J usage is TRBJ1-5; no reliable D call. The CDR3 contains 11 residues. Germline assignment: CDR1 SEHNR and CDR2 FQNEAQ (reference sequence). V lost 8 bases and J lost 8, with 10 bases in between. CDR3 residues: CASGLREPQHF. CDR3 DNA sequence: TGTGCCAGCGGCCTAAGGGAGCCCCAGCATTTT.

The chain carries TRBV27 and TRBJ2-5; D not certain. The length of the CDR3 is 11 residues. Trimming removed 8 bases at V and 2 bases at J, with 6 bases between. Germline assignment: CDR1 MNHEY and CDR2 SMNVEV (reference sequence). The chain's CDR3 is CASYYQETQYF. The CDR3 region has the DNA TGTGCCAGCTACTATCAAGAGACCCAGTACTTC.

The chain combines TRBV7-6 with TRBJ2-2; D is undetermined. The V end lost 5 bases, the J end lost 3 bases, and 10 bases lay between the germline ends. The CDR3 length is 14 residues. The germline CDR1 and CDR2 sequences are SGHVS and FNYEAQ. CDR3 sequence: CASSRHEYTGELFF. The CDR3 DNA reads as TGTGCCAGCAGCCGGCACGAGTACACCGGGGAGCTGTTTTTT.

This chain joins TRBV7-9 and TRBJ2-7, with 7 bases fitting TRBD1. The CDR3 loop spans 17 amino acids. The junction had 15 bases not matched to a gene; V was cut back by 1 base and J by 6 bases. Germline lookup yields CDR1 SEHNR and CDR2 FQNEAQ (reference sequence). CDR3 nucleotides: TGTGCCAGCAGCTTAGACATCACCTTGACAGGGATGGCCGAGCAGTACTTC. Residues: CASSLDITLTGMAEQYF.

This chain joins TRBV9 and TRBJ2-7, with D tentatively TRBD2 (7 bases). The V gene's germline CDR1 is SGDLS and CDR2 YYNGEE. Between the trimmed V and J ends, which lost 0 bases and 2 bases, there was a span of 9 bases. This CDR3 has 14 amino acids. The CDR3 here is CASSVGEGAYEQYF. The DNA for the CDR3 is TGTGCCAGCAGCGTAGGGGAGGGGGCCTACGAGCAGTACTTC. The full variable domain, rest sourced from reference TRBV9 and TRBJ2-7, is DSGVTQTPKHLITATGQRVTLRCSPRSGDLSVYWYQQSLDQGLQFLIQYYNGEERAKGNILERFSAQQFPDLHSELNLSSLELGDSALYFCASSVGEGAYEQYFGPGTRLTVT.

The chain joins TRBV28 to TRBJ2-4; D perhaps matches TRBD1 (6 bases). Germline V lookup: CDR1 MDHEN, CDR2 SYDVKM. CDR3 size: 15 residues. V shed 6 bases and J shed 5 bases, with 17 bases lying between them. CDR3 in amino acids: CASSDLRGSENIQYF. CDR3 in DNA: TGTGCCAGCAGCGATCTCAGGGGAAGTGAAAACATTCAGTACTTC.

This chain connects TRBV27 to TRBJ2-7, with D tentatively TRBD2 (5 bases). Trimming cost V 1 base and J 1 base, with 8 bases left between them. There are 14 residues in the CDR3. CDR1 is MNHEY and CDR2 is SMNVEV in the germline V gene (reference sequence). In DNA, the CDR3 is TGTGCCAGCAGTTTATTTGGGAGTTCCTACGAGCAGTACTTC. This codes for CASSLFGSSYEQYF.